A single sample gave rise to the 10 T cell receptor beta chains below, sequenced in a study of T cell repertoires in cytomegalovirus infection. TCRdb processed the reads anew with MiXCR; each CDR3 protein has one entry. In the table there are about 490,000 distinct CDR3 sequences, 10% to 12% of which are singletons. Sequenced: PBMCs. Every receptor here comes from a human donor in good health (CMV status not recorded). Some clones in this sample may be carry-over from other donors' samples.

This clonotype was counted between two and nine times. J is TRBJ2-5 and V is TRBV13; TRBD2 matches 9 bases. J lost 1 base, V lost 4 bases, and 1 base had no gene match. CDR1 is PRHDT and CDR2 is FYEKMQ in the germline V gene (reference sequence). The CDR3 loop spans 14 amino acids. CDR3 residues: CASSSTSGQETQYF. The CDR3 bases are TGTGCCAGCAGCTCGACTAGCGGCCAAGAGACCCAGTACTTC. The full variable domain, rest sourced from reference TRBV13 and TRBJ2-5, is AAGVIQSPRHLIKEKRETATLKCYPIPRHDTVYWYQQGPGQDPQFLISFYEKMQSDKGSIPDRFSAQQFSDYHSELNMSSLELGDSALYFCASSSTSGQETQYFGPGTRLLVL.

The sample holds a few counts of this clonotype. J is TRBJ2-2 and V is TRBV29-1, with unresolved D. The V and J ends lost 5 bases and 0 bases respectively, with 10 bases between them. The CDR3 has 14 amino acids. CDR1 is SQVTM, CDR2 ANQGSEA, per germline. The chain's CDR3 is CSVSRATNTGELFF. DNA of the CDR3: TGCAGCGTTAGCCGGGCCACGAACACCGGGGAGCTGTTTTTT.

The table lists this clonotype with many counts. The chain joins TRBV11-2 to TRBJ1-6; D ambiguous. This CDR3 has 17 residues. From germline, CDR1 is SGHAT and CDR2 FQNNGV. The V end was cut by 5 bases, the J end by 8 bases, with 22 bases between. CDR3 region: CASSVGGLGLLHSPLHF. The CDR3 coding sequence is TGTGCCAGCAGCGTAGGAGGCCTCGGGCTGTTACATTCACCCCTCCACTTT.

The V gene is TRBV29-1, the J gene TRBJ1-2, with D hard to call. Germline V gene data show CDR1 as SQVTM and CDR2 as ANQGSEA. The V gene lost 7 bases and the J gene lost 5 bases, with 17 bases spanning the gap. There are 13 residues in the CDR3. In DNA form, the CDR3 reads TGCAGCGCCGAATCGGGAACGAGATATGGCTACACCTTC. This codes for CSAESGTRYGYTF.

This clonotype was found many times. The chain employs TRBV7-6 and TRBJ2-2; D gene ambiguous. V lost 2 bases, J lost 0 bases, and 13 bases lay in between. CDR3 size: 17 residues. Germline loops: CDR1 SGHVS, CDR2 FNYEAQ. The CDR3 reads CASSLTYGPTNTGELFF. The CDR3, as DNA: TGTGCCAGCAGCTTAACGTACGGCCCCACGAACACCGGGGAGCTGTTTTTT. The full variable domain, its missing parts supplied by reference TRBV7-6 and TRBJ2-2, is GAGVSQSPRYKVTKRGQDVALRCDPISGHVSLYWYRQALGQGPEFLTYFNYEAQQDKSGLPNDRFSAERPEGSISTLTIQRTEQRDSAMYRCASSLTYGPTNTGELFFGEGSRLTVL.

On this clonotype: A read error may explain this, as a much larger clone is one base away. The rearrangement links TRBV19 to TRBJ2-1, with 8 nucleotides matching TRBD1. Matching the DNA end better, TRBJ2-7 makes the J call doubtful. The CDR3 covers 14 residues. Germline CDR1 is LNHDA and CDR2 is SQIVND (reference sequence). The CDR3 region has the DNA TGTGCCATTATCCGGGACAGGCACAGGGATGAGCAGTACTTC. This translates into CAIIRDRHRDEQYF.

The DNA of the CDR3 is TGTGCCAGCAGCCGTTTACAGTACACCGGGGAGCTGTTTTTT. This codes for CASSRLQYTGELFF. V and J are TRBV4-2 and TRBJ2-2; D is undetermined. CDR1 and CDR2 (germline): LGHNA, YNFKEQ. Trimming pared 4 bases from V and 3 bases from J, leaving 9 bases between. The CDR3 loop spans 14 amino acids.

The V gene is TRBV5-1, the J gene TRBJ2-3; no reliable D call. V was cut by 3 bases and J by 4 bases, with 6 bases left in between. The CDR3 loop spans 12 amino acids. From germline, CDR1 is SGHRS and CDR2 YFSETQ. The CDR3, as DNA: TGCGCCAGCAGCTCCACCGCAGATACGCAGTATTTT. The encoded protein is CASSSTADTQYF.

As regards this clonotype: A much larger clone lies a single base off, so this may be a read error. The rearrangement joins TRBV5-1 to TRBJ2-2; D call uncertain. V was shortened by 0 bases and J by 6 bases, with 9 bases between the two germline ends. The CDR3 has 14 residues. The germline gives CDR1 SGHRS, CDR2 YFSETQ. The CDR3 coding sequence is TGCGCCAGCAGCTTGGTTCAAGACGCCGGGGAGCTGTTTTTT. Its translation is CASSLVQDAGELFF.

The chain uses TRBV24-1 and TRBJ2-1; unclear D gene. This CDR3 spans 13 amino acids. CDR1 is KGHDR, CDR2 SFDVKD, per germline. Trimming pared 0 bases from V and 5 bases from J, leaving 4 bases between. In nucleotides, the CDR3 is TGTGCCACCAGTGATTTGACAGACAATGAGCAGTTCTTC. It encodes CATSDLTDNEQFF.